This is a list of T cell receptor beta chains from one sample in a study of cytomegalovirus exposure and HLA in healthy donors. The table came from immunoSEQ multiplex PCR; TCRdb's copy has only in-frame clones and leaves some out. Among 180,000 or so clones, around 80% were seen once, and the ten largest hold over 2%. The source material was PBMCs. Source of these receptors: a woman aged 25 to 39 in good health and CMV-seropositive. Both conserved end residues are part of each CDR3.

J gene: TRBJ2-5; V gene: TRBV4-1; CDR3 protein: CASSQDPNRKETQYF
J gene: TRBJ2-7; V gene: TRBV18; CDR3 protein: CASSPQRGVTYF
J gene: TRBJ2-1; V gene: TRBV4-3; CDR3 protein: CASSQSGGANEQFF
J gene: TRBJ2-4; V gene: TRBV5-1; CDR3 protein: CASSLGAGVSKNIQYF
J gene: TRBJ1-6; V gene: TRBV6-5; CDR3 protein: CASSSLGTPYNSPLHF
J gene: TRBJ2-1; V gene: TRBV27; CDR3 protein: CASRRGMGNEQFF
J gene: TRBJ1-3; V gene: TRBV18; CDR3 protein: CASSPVKGVVTGNTIYF
J gene: TRBJ1-2; V gene: TRBV4-3; CDR3 protein: CASSQDLTGNYGYTF
J gene: TRBJ1-5; V gene: TRBV7-2; CDR3 protein: CASSARGYSNQPQHF
J gene: TRBJ2-1; V gene: TRBV5-1; CDR3 protein: CASSFTTGAGRGGNEQFF